A selection of T cell receptor beta chains follows, all from one sample in a study of cytomegalovirus exposure and HLA in healthy donors. The protocol was immunoSEQ multiplex PCR, while the TCRdb copy is restricted to in-frame clones and leaves out a portion. The data contain 50,000 or so clones, around 94% of them singletons. Input material: PBMCs. The receptors originated from a woman between 18 and 30 years old in good health and CMV-seropositive. Both conserved end residues are trimmed from each CDR3. A D gene is named only where the DNA matches it firmly.

TRBD1,TRBV6-5,ASSYSTGAGNTIY
TRBD1,TRBV6-5,ASSYSDRGRNYGYT
TRBD1,TRBV11-2,ASSRPRDRGLTGELF
TRBD1,TRBV18,ASSPDRNQPQH
TRBD2,TRBV19,ASSIPGLAATDTQY
TRBD2,TRBV27,ASKDYSGRTYNEQF
NA,TRBV19,ASSIYPQEGPVEDTGELF
TRBD1,TRBV7-6,ASSSGTGGLNTEAF
NA,TRBV30,AWSVERRWEQY
NA,TRBV19,ASSIGAAHDNEKLF
TRBD1,TRBV11-3,ASSLDSQGAGTQY
TRBD1,TRBV11-3,ASSLVGQGNTEAF